The 14 T cell receptor beta chains below all came from one sample that was sequenced in a study of blood T cell repertoires in COVID-19. Profiling relied on immunoSEQ multiplex PCR, and the TCRdb table lists in-frame clones only, not all of them. Of 150,000 to 200,000 clones listed, over 80% are singletons. Input material: peripheral blood. These receptors all stem from a man in his fifties or sixties with COVID-19, enrolled during active disease.

This clone was observed many times. The chain has TRBV28 and TRBJ2-5; TRBD2 agrees at 8 bases. Looked up from germline, CDR1 is MDHEN and CDR2 is SYDVKM. CDR3 length: 17 amino acids. J was trimmed by 5 bases and V by 2 bases; bases with no gene match: 13. CDR3 nucleotides: TGTGCCAGCAGTTTAGGTCTGGCGGGAGGATGGAGGGAGACCCAGTACTTC. Its translation is CASSLGLAGGWRETQYF.

The CDR3 sequence is CASSDRFATNEKLFF. CDR3 DNA: TGTGCCAGCAGTGACAGGTTCGCAACTAATGAAAAACTGTTTTTT. The chain employs TRBV2 and TRBJ1-4, with D uncertain. Trimming cost V 3 bases and J 0 bases, with 8 bases left between them. From germline, CDR1 is SNHLY and CDR2 FYNNEI. The CDR3 is 15 residues long.

The gene calls are TRBV7-9 and TRBJ1-3; the D gene is possibly TRBD1 (6 bases). There are 17 residues in the CDR3. Trimming shortened V by 4 bases and J by 0 bases, and 16 bases separated the two germline ends. Germline V lookup: CDR1 SEHNR, CDR2 FQNEAQ (reference sequence). In DNA form, the CDR3 reads TGTGCCAGCAGCTCCACCGGGACAAAGCCCTCTGGAAACACCATATATTTT. This encodes CASSSTGTKPSGNTIYF.

The count of this clone is one. In DNA, the CDR3 is TGCGCCAGCAGCCAACGGGCAGGGGGTCAGCCCCAGCATTTT. Translating it yields CASSQRAGGQPQHF. This chain links TRBV4-3 with TRBJ1-5, with 7 positions matching TRBD1. Germline V gene lookup returns CDR1 LGHNA and CDR2 YSLEER. The CDR3 runs 14 residues. J lost 6 bases, V lost 2 bases, and 4 bases had no gene match.

The chain carries TRBV7-8 and TRBJ2-3, with TRBD2 matching over 7 bases. V shed 2 bases and J 0 bases; nucleotides not matched to a gene: 8. Looked up from germline, CDR1 is SGHVS and CDR2 is FQNEAQ. The CDR3 runs 17 residues. The CDR3 DNA reads TGTGCCAGCAGCTTAAATCTAGCGGTCCTTAGCACAGATACGCAGTATTTT. As protein: CASSLNLAVLSTDTQYF. The full variable domain, in which reference TRBV7-8 and TRBJ2-3 provide the parts outside the CDR3, is GAGVSQSPRYKVAKRGQDVALRCDPISGHVSLFWYQQALGQGPEFLTYFQNEAQLDKSGLPSDRFFAERPEGSVSTLKIQRTQQEDSAVYLCASSLNLAVLSTDTQYFGPGTRLTVL.

J is TRBJ1-1 and V is TRBV18, with 8 nucleotides matching TRBD1. V was pared by 3 bases and J by 5 bases, with 2 bases of the junction left unmatched. The germline V gene has CDR1 KGHSH and CDR2 LQKENI. CDR3 size: 13 residues. The CDR3, as DNA: TGTGCCAGCTCACCCCAGGGGGCAACTGAAGCTTTCTTT. It encodes CASSPQGATEAFF.

This clone was seen only once. This chain links TRBV5-1 with TRBJ2-7, with D maybe TRBD2 (5 bases). Germline CDR1 and CDR2: SGHRS and YFSETQ. The V gene lost 5 bases and the J gene lost 5 bases, with 11 bases spanning the gap. This CDR3 is 12 amino acids long. The CDR3 sequence: CASRDPGNEQYF. The CDR3, as DNA: TGCGCCAGCAGGGACCCCGGGAACGAGCAGTACTTC.

This chain connects TRBV15 to TRBJ1-5, with D possibly being TRBD1 (5 bases). Between the trimmed V and J ends, which lost 1 base and 3 bases, there was a span of 7 bases. The CDR3 contains 14 residues. In germline, CDR1 is LNHNV, CDR2 YYDKDF (reference sequence). CDR3 nucleotides: TGTGCCACCAGCAGAGGACAGCTCAATCAGCCCCAGCATTTT. Translating it yields CATSRGQLNQPQHF.

This clone occurred a few times. V gene TRBV28 combines with J gene TRBJ1-4; the D gene is possibly TRBD1 (6 bases). The germline CDR1 and CDR2 sequences are MDHEN and SYDVKM. There are 15 residues in the CDR3. Trimming pared 5 bases from V and 4 bases from J, leaving 14 bases between. CDR3 region: CASSEGGALNEKLFF. The CDR3 DNA reads TGTGCCAGCAGTGAAGGGGGGGCCCTTAATGAAAAACTGTTTTTT.

J is TRBJ2-3 and V is TRBV30, with 7 bases fitting TRBD2. Germline trimming cut 0 bases from V and 4 bases from J; bases unmatched to any gene: 7. CDR1 and CDR2 (germline): GTSNPN, SVGIG (reference sequence). The CDR3 is 15 amino acids. CDR3 in DNA: TGTGCCTGGAGTGTAGGAAGCGGGAACTCAGATACGCAGTATTTT. Its protein product is CAWSVGSGNSDTQYF.

The chain recombines TRBV7-9 with TRBJ1-4, with TRBD1 as a possible D gene (5 bases). The V end was cut by 1 base, the J end by 8 bases, with 11 bases between. The CDR3 sequence is 14 residues long. Germline CDR1 reads SEHNR; CDR2 reads FQNEAQ (reference sequence). The CDR3 coding sequence is TGTGCCAGCAGCTTAGAGGGGTTTTTAGAAAAACTGTTTTTT. The encoded protein is CASSLEGFLEKLFF.

The chain uses TRBV28 and TRBJ2-7; weak D call: TRBD2 (5 bases). V dropped 3 bases and J dropped 2 bases, with 11 bases sitting between them. Per the germline V gene, CDR1 is MDHEN and CDR2 is SYDVKM. The CDR3 runs to 14 residues. The CDR3: CASSFGLIAYEQYF. CDR3 nucleotides: TGTGCCAGCAGTTTTGGACTGATAGCCTACGAGCAGTACTTC. The full variable domain, completed using reference TRBV28 and TRBJ2-7, is DVKVTQSSRYLVKRTGEKVFLECVQDMDHENMFWYRQDPGLGLRLIYFSYDVKMKEKGDIPEGYSVSREKKERFSLILESASTNQTSMYLCASSFGLIAYEQYFGPGTRLTVT.

The J gene is TRBJ2-3, the V gene TRBV12-3 or TRBV12-4; D unclear. There are 12 residues in the CDR3. Trimming removed 2 bases at V and 6 bases at J, with 6 bases between. CDR3 sequence: CASSLSADTQYF. The CDR3 nucleotides read TGTGCCAGCAGTTTAAGTGCGGATACGCAGTATTTT.

The rearrangement uses TRBV10-3 and TRBJ2-7, with D perhaps matching TRBD1 (6 bases). The CDR3 totals 16 residues. Germline CDR1 is ENHRY and CDR2 is SYGVKD. V lost 2 bases and J lost 5, with 19 bases in between. The CDR3 DNA sequence: TGTGCCATCAGTGAGAGGCGTAGGGGGAGTGAGAACGAGCAGTACTTC. Protein: CAISERRRGSENEQYF.